The source of this T cell receptor beta chain is a study of tumor-infiltrating lymphocytes in primary liver carcinoma. Across the study: Each of the growths was stage T1-T3 N0M0, extending about 4.2 to 11 cm across.

TCR beta cDNA was reverse-transcribed from 500 ng of total RNA. The reaction used a constant-region primer and ProtoScript II reverse transcriptase. Employing slightly modified ARM-PCR, three nested multiplex PCR rounds were run, and these gave rise to the TCR beta libraries. Use of TRBV1-TRBV30 forward primers with a C-beta reverse primer characterized the first two PCR rounds, which lasted 10 cycles each. TCRdb itself ran the multiplex PCR reads through MiXCR, one entry per CDR3 protein. This sample has about 120,000 distinct CDR3 sequences, with approximately 68% found just once. CDR1 is SGHAT, CDR2 FQNNGV, per germline. The CDR3 is made up of 15 amino acids. Trimming cost V 5 bases and J 9 bases, with 20 bases left between them. Whole-study results and caveats: Compared with blood, tumor repertoires held significantly more in their top 250 clones.

The roughly 17-32 mg bulk tissue piece was not sorted before simultaneous RNA and DNA extraction. Details on this clonotype: Antigen unknown.

V usage is TRBV11-2 and J usage is TRBJ2-1, with a tentative D call TRBD2 (6 bases). This TCR was recovered from an older woman with primary liver carcinoma and hepatitis B virus infection. Sequencing used tumor-adjacent normal liver tissue. The chain's CDR3 is CASSHTPVGGGEQFF. The CDR3 DNA sequence: TGTGCCAGCAGCCACACACCAGTGGGAGGCGGTGAGCAGTTCTTC.